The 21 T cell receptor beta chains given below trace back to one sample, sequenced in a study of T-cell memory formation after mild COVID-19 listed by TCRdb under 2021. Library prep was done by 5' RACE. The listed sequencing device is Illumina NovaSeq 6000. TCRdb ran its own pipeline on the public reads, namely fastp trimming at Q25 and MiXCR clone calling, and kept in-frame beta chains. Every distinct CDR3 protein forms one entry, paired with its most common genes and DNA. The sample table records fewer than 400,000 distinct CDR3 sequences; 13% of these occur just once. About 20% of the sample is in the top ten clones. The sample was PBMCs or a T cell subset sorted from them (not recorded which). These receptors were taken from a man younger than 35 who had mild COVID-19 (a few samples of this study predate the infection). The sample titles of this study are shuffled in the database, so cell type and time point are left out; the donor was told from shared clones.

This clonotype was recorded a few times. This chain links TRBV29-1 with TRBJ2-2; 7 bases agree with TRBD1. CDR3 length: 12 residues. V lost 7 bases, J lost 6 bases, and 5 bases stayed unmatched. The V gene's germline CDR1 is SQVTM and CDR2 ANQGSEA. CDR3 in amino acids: CSELGQSGELFF. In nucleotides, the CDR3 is TGCAGCGAGCTGGGACAGTCCGGGGAGCTGTTTTTT.

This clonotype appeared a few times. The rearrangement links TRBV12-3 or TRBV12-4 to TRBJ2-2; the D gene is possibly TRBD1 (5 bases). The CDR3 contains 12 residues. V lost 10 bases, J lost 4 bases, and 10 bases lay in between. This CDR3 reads CATHRGTGELFF. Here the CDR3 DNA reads TGTGCCACGCATAGGGGCACCGGGGAGCTGTTTTTT.

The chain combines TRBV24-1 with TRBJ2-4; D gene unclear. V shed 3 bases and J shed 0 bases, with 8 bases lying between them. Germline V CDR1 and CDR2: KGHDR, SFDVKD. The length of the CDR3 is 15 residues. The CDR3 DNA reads TGTGCCACCAGTGATAACGGGCTAGCCAAAAACATTCAGTACTTC. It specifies CATSDNGLAKNIQYF.

In DNA, the CDR3 is TGTGCCAGCAGTTTACTGGGACAGGGTTTCACTGAAGCTTTCTTT. Its translation is CASSLLGQGFTEAFF. The chain has TRBV6-2 or TRBV6-3 and TRBJ1-1; 9 bases are shared with TRBD1. The CDR3 totals 15 residues. Germline CDR1 MNHEY, CDR2 SVGEGT. V lost 4 bases, J lost 4 bases, and 7 bases stayed unmatched.

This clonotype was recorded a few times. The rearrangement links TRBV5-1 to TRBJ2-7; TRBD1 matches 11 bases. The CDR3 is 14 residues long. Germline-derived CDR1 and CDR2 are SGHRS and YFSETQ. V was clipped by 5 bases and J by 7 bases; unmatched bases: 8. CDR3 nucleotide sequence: TGCGCCAGCAGGCGACGGGACAGGGGGAGGGAGCAGTACGTC. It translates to CASRRRDRGREQYV.

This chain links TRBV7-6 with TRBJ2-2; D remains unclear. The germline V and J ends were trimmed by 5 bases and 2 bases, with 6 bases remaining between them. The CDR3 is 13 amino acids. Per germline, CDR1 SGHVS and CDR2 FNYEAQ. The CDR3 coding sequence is TGTGCCAGCAGCGGGCATAACACCGGGGAGCTGTTTTTT. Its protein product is CASSGHNTGELFF.

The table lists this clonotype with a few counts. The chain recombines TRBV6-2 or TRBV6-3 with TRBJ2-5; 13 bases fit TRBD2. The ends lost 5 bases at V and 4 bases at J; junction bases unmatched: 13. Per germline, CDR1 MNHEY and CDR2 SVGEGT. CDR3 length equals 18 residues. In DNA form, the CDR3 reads TGTGCCAGCAGTACCAGGACTAGCGGGGGAGTTCTACGAGAGACCCAGTACTTC. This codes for CASSTRTSGGVLRETQYF.

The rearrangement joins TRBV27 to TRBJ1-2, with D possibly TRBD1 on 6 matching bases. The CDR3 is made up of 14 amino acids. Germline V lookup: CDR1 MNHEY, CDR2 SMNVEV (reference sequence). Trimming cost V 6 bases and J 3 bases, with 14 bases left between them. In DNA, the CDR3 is TGTGCCAGCAGCAGAGGGGGAGTGGACTATGGCTACACCTTC. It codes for CASSRGGVDYGYTF.

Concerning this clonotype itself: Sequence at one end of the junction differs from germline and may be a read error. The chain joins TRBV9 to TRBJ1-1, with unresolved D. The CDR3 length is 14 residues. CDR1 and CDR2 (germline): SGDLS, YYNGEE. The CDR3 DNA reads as TGTGCCAGCAGCGTAGCAGGCCTTGGCACTGAAGCTTTATTT. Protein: CASSVAGLGTEALF.

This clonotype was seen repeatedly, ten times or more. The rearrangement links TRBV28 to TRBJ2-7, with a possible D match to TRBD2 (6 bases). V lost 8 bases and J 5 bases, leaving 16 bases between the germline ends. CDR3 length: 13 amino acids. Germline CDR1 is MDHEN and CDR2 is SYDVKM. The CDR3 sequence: CASGKSLAHEQYV. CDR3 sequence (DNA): TGTGCCAGCGGTAAATCCCTAGCGCACGAGCAGTACGTC.

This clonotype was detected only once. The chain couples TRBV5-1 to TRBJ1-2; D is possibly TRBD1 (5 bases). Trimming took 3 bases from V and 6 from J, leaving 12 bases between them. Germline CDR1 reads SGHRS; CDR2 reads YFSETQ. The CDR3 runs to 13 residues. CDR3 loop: CASSSQGGDGYTF. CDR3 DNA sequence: TGCGCCAGCAGCTCCCAGGGAGGGGATGGCTACACCTTC. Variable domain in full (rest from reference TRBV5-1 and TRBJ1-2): KAGVTQTPRYLIKTRGQQVTLSCSPISGHRSVSWYQQTPGQGLQFLFEYFSETQRNKGNFPGRFSGRQFSNSRSEMNVSTLELGDSALYLCASSSQGGDGYTFGSGTRLTVV.

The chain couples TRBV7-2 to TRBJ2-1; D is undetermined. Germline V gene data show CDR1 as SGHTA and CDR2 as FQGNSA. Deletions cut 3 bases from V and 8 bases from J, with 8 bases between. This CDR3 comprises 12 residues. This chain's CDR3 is CASSFDNHEQFF. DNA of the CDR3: TGTGCCAGCAGCTTCGATAACCATGAGCAGTTCTTC.

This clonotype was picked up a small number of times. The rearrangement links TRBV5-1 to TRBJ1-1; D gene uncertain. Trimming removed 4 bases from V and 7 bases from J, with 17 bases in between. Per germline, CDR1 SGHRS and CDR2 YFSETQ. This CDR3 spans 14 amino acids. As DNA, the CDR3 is TGCGCCAGCAGCATACCCGGGCCCGCCGGTGAAGCTTTCTTT. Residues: CASSIPGPAGEAFF.

Here the CDR3 DNA reads TGTGCCAGCACCTTGGGGCCTGATGTTTTCTTT. Translation: CASTLGPDVFF. The chain is built from TRBV12-3 or TRBV12-4 and TRBJ1-1, with D possibly being TRBD1 (5 bases). The V and J ends lost 7 bases and 13 bases respectively, with 16 bases between them. The CDR3 has 11 residues.

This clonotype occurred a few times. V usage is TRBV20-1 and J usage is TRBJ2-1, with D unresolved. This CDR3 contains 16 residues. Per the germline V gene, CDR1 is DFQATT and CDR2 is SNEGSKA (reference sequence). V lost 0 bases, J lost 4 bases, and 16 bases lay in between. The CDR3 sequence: CSARDRMVGPYNEQFF. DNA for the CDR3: TGCAGTGCTAGAGATAGGATGGTCGGGCCGTACAATGAGCAGTTCTTC.

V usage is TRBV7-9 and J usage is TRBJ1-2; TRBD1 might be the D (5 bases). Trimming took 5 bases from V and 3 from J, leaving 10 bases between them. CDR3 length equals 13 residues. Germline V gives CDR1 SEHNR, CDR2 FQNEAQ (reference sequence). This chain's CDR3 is CASSQKGDYGYTF. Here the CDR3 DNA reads TGTGCCAGCAGCCAAAAAGGGGACTATGGCTACACCTTC.

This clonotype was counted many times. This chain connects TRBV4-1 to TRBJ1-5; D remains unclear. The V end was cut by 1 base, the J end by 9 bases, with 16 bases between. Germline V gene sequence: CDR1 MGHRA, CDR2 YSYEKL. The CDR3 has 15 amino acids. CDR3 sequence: CASSQAYSGDPPQHF. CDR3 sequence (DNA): TGCGCCAGCAGCCAAGCTTATTCTGGAGATCCGCCCCAGCATTTT.

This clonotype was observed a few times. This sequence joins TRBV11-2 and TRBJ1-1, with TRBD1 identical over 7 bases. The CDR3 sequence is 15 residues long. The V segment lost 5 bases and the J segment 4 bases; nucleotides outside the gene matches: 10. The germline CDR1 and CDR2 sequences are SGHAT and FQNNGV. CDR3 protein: CASSPLQGTVTEAFF. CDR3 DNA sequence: TGTGCCAGCAGCCCCTTACAGGGGACTGTCACTGAAGCTTTCTTT.

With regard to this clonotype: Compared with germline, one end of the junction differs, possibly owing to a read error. The CDR3 protein is CASSFRAGGQSLCF. CDR3 DNA sequence: TGTGCTAGCAGCTTTCGAGCGGGGGGCCAGTCCCTTTGCTTC. The chain is built from TRBV7-7 and TRBJ2-5; 9 bases align to TRBD2. The CDR3 has 14 residues. Germline CDR1 is SSHAT and CDR2 is FNYEAQ (reference sequence).

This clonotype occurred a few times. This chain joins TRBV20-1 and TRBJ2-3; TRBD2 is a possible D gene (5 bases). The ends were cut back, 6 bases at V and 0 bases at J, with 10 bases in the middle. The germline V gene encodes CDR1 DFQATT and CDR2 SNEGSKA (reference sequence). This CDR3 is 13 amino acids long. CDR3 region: CSASSGSTDTQYF. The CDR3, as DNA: TGCAGTGCATCCTCGGGAAGCACAGATACGCAGTATTTT.

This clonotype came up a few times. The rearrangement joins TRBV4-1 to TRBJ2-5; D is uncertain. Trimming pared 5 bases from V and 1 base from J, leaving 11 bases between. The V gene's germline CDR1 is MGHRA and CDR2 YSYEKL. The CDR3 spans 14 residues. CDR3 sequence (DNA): TGCGCCAGCAGCGAAAGGAGTCTCCAAGAGACCCAGTACTTC. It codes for CASSERSLQETQYF.